This T cell receptor (beta chain) comes out of a study of T cells in Graves' hyperthyroidism and ophthalmopathy. TCR beta CDR3 sequences were amplified from RNA transcripts. The HTBI primer set was used in a first-round RT-PCR of the TCR CDR3. TCRdb used MiXCR to reprocess the multiplex PCR reads, holding one entry per CDR3 protein. The sample yields fewer than 800,000 distinct CDR3 sequences, less than 20% seen once. The CDR3 consists of 13 residues. V shed 3 bases and J 8 bases; nucleotides not matched to a gene: 4. The germline V gene has CDR1 WNHNN and CDR2 SYGVQD (reference sequence). This clonotype was detected many times.

The chain combines TRBV10-1 with TRBJ2-1; 7 bases map to TRBD2. The receptor was isolated from a man younger than 35 with Graves' hyperthyroidism. The specimen sequenced was blood. Here the CDR3 reads CASSDGRSDEQFF. The CDR3 DNA sequence: TGCGCCAGCAGTGACGGGAGGAGTGATGAGCAGTTCTTC.